Reported below is one TCR beta chain. There are a few counts of this clonotype. The antigen it binds to is not known. Base qualities are not at hand, and no much larger clone is one base apart. The sample comes from a study of response to subunit inactivated influenza vaccine (dated 2018 in TCRdb). At the level of the whole study: Deep quantitative T cell receptor repertoire profiling was used in the study to track responses to a trivalent subunit inactivated influenza vaccine.

Cut back by 5 bases and 5 bases, the V and J ends lie 8 bases apart. The germline V gene (reference sequence) sets CDR1 to MNHNY and CDR2 to SVGAGI. The CDR3 spans 12 residues, from the cysteine through the phenylalanine. The entry retains the CDR3 DNA only, 36 bases that are in frame from base 1. What the research found in general, with its limitations: The authors suggested that each seasonal influenza vaccination may recruit only a limited number of new T cells.

The library was built by means of RT-PCR. Instrument used: Illumina HiSeq 2500. TCRdb reran the public reads through fastp at Q25 and MiXCR, keeping productive beta chains. Each CDR3 protein appears once, grouped with its most common genes and DNA. The sample records fewer than 250,000 distinct CDR3 sequences, 13% to 15% of which are singletons. The ten largest clones add up to roughly 24% of the sample. Source: CD8+ T cells sorted from PBMCs, taken 4 to 6 days after vaccination. Here the chain combines TRBV6-6 and TRBJ2-3; the D segment cannot be called with confidence. The origin of this receptor is a middle-aged man who received an inactivated influenza vaccine. Donor details come from another sample of the same person, matched by shared clones. This receptor carries the CDR3 CASSGRRDTQYF. The bases read TGTGCCAGCAGTGGGCGCCGAGATACGCAGTATTTT.